This TCR beta chain stems from a study of blood T cell repertoires in COVID-19. Across the whole study: COVID-19 samples collected from the United States, Italy and Spain covered acute and convalescent phases.

Clones were sequenced by immunoSEQ multiplex PCR, and TCRdb holds only the in-frame ones, with some missing. The sample has around 65,000 clones; about 84% are singletons. Germline CDR1 reads SGHTA; CDR2 reads FQGTGA. The CDR3 has 15 amino acids. The V end was cut by 2 bases, the J end by 0 bases, with 9 bases between. Material: peripheral blood. The gene calls are TRBV7-3 and TRBJ2-3; D not certain. This TCR derives from a human donor in a cohort sampled during active COVID-19. The CDR3 DNA reads TGTGCCAGCAGCTTAGGGCCTGCTAGCACAGATACGCAGTATTTT. Protein product: CASSLGPASTDTQYF. Full variable domain (outside the CDR3, taken from reference TRBV7-3 and TRBJ2-3): GAGVSQTPSNKVTEKGKYVELRCDPISGHTALYWYRQSLGQGPEFLIYFQGTGAADDSGLPNDRFFAVRPEGSVSTLKIQRTERGDSAVYLCASSLGPASTDTQYFGPGTRLTVL.